The 7 T cell receptor beta chains below come from one sample, sequenced in a study of siplizumab effects on memory and regulatory T cells. Repertoires were generated with immunoSEQ multiplex PCR, while TCRdb's copy carries only in-frame clones and drops some. The top ten hold roughly 0.6% of the sample, which has tens of thousands of clones, approximately 97% seen once. Sequencing was carried out using naive CD4+ T cells sorted from blood. Source of these receptors: a human donor in good health.

This clone was observed once. The genes are TRBV4-1 and TRBJ2-2; 8 bases line up with TRBD2. J was trimmed by 5 bases and V by 1 base; bases with no gene match: 9. The germline gives CDR1 MGHRA, CDR2 YSYEKL. CDR3 length equals 17 residues. CDR3: CASSQATGGPRTGELFF. The CDR3, as DNA: TGCGCCAGCAGCCAAGCCACGGGAGGGCCAAGAACCGGGGAGCTGTTTTTT.

V and J are TRBV19 and TRBJ2-1; TRBD2 matches 7 bases. CDR1 and CDR2 from the germline V gene are LNHDA and SQIVND (reference sequence). CDR3 length: 14 amino acids. The V and J ends lost 7 bases and 4 bases, in that order; junction bases with no gene match: 7. CDR3 sequence (DNA): TGTGCCAGTAAGGACCCGGGGGGATACAATGAGCAGTTCTTC. Residues: CASKDPGGYNEQFF.

The chain uses TRBV5-5 and TRBJ1-5; D call uncertain. The germline V gene encodes CDR1 SGHKS and CDR2 YYEKEE (reference sequence). This CDR3 has 17 residues. Trimming stripped 0 bases from V and 3 bases from J, with 16 bases between. The CDR3 sequence is CASSLGPGADSNQPQHF. CDR3 nucleotide sequence: TGTGCCAGCAGCTTGGGGCCGGGAGCCGATTCCAATCAGCCCCAGCATTTT.

This chain uses TRBV18 with TRBJ2-1; perhaps D is TRBD1 or TRBD2 (5 bases each). Trimming left V 2 bases short and J 2 bases short, with 7 bases between. This CDR3 spans 14 amino acids. The germline V gene encodes CDR1 KGHSH and CDR2 LQKENI. The CDR3, as DNA: TGTGCCAGCTCACCAGGGGGTGCCTACAATGAGCAGTTCTTC. As protein: CASSPGGAYNEQFF. Complete variable domain (other parts from reference TRBV18 and TRBJ2-1): NAGVMQNPRHLVRRRGQEARLRCSPMKGHSHVYWYRQLPEEGLKFMVYLQKENIIDESGMPKERFSAEFPKEGPSILRIQQVVRGDSAAYFCASSPGGAYNEQFFGPGTRLTVL.

The gene calls are TRBV6-5 and TRBJ2-1; TRBD2 is a possible D gene (6 bases). This CDR3 is built from 14 residues. Trimming removed 2 bases at V and 9 bases at J, with 14 bases between. Germline V gives CDR1 MNHEY, CDR2 SVGAGI. CDR3 amino acids: CASSYATSYTEQFF. CDR3 bases: TGTGCCAGCAGTTACGCGACTAGTTATACTGAGCAGTTCTTC.

This chain joins TRBV19 and TRBJ1-5; the D gene is possibly TRBD1 (5 bases). Per the germline V gene, CDR1 is LNHDA and CDR2 is SQIVND (reference sequence). The CDR3 length is 17 residues. V gave up 4 bases and J gave up 0 bases, with 16 bases separating them. This chain's CDR3 is CASSNPSGWNSNQPQHF. CDR3 coding DNA: TGTGCCAGTAGTAACCCCTCAGGGTGGAATAGCAATCAGCCCCAGCATTTT.

This CDR3 is CASSISGRRETQYF. CDR3 nucleotides: TGTGCCAGCAGCATAAGCGGGAGAAGGGAGACCCAGTACTTC. The chain has TRBV5-4 and TRBJ2-5; 8 bases are shared with TRBD2. The CDR3 has 14 residues. Trimming removed 4 bases from V and 5 bases from J; junction bases left unmatched: 7. The germline gives CDR1 SGHNT, CDR2 YYREEE (reference sequence).